This T cell receptor (beta chain) was documented in a study of CD8+CD57+ T cells in acquired aplastic anemia. Looking at the study overall: Where healthy donors were concerned, CD4+ cells averaged approximately 10 million reads. Study results and caveats: Patient and control CD8+ Simpson's diversity was not significantly different. Approximately 28 CD8+ CDR3 sequences were shared between patients and controls.

The CDR3 spans 14 residues. The V end lost 0 bases, the J end lost 6 bases, and 11 bases lay between the germline ends. The germline V gene encodes CDR1 SEHNR and CDR2 FQNEAQ (reference sequence). Researchers used genomic DNA as the template to profile TCR beta VDJ and CDR3. One entry per CDR3 protein, called by TCRdb with MiXCR from the reads. The repertoire holds about 170,000 distinct CDR3 sequences, with 55% to 70% as singletons. A word on this clonotype: Its antigen is unidentified.

The chain combines TRBV7-9 with TRBJ1-1; unclear D gene. The sequence derives from a human donor in good health. The specimen sequenced was sorted CD4+, CD8+, or CD8+CD57+ T cells (not recorded which) from PBMCs. CDR3 amino acids: CASSLAGARAEAFF. The CDR3 bases are TGTGCCAGCAGCTTAGCGGGTGCCCGGGCTGAAGCTTTCTTT.